This T cell receptor beta chain was sequenced for a study of low-dose radiotherapy and immunotherapy resistance in tumors. Trimming pared 2 bases from V and 9 bases from J, leaving 15 bases between. The germline V gene has CDR1 SGHNT and CDR2 YYREEE (reference sequence). The CDR3 sequence is 14 residues long. This clonotype was seen repeatedly, ten times or more. Alpha- and beta-chain coverage of first-strand cDNA came from TRAV- and TRBV-specific primers. The authors ran around 22 PCR cycles to amplify TCRs with a constant-region primer and V-primer adapter. TCRdb recomputed calls from the reads with MiXCR, one row per CDR3 protein. In the table there are 80,000 to 90,000 distinct CDR3 sequences, 15% to 20% of which are singletons. This sample's time point: before trial treatment.

The chain has TRBV5-4 and TRBJ2-1; D possibly uses TRBD1 or TRBD2 (6 bases each). This TCR derives from a male donor with prostate cancer. The starting material was PBMCs, obtained before treatment. The CDR3 sequence: CASSLRGRYGEQFF. CDR3 nucleotide sequence: TGTGCCAGCAGCTTACGGGGGCGTTATGGTGAGCAGTTCTTC.